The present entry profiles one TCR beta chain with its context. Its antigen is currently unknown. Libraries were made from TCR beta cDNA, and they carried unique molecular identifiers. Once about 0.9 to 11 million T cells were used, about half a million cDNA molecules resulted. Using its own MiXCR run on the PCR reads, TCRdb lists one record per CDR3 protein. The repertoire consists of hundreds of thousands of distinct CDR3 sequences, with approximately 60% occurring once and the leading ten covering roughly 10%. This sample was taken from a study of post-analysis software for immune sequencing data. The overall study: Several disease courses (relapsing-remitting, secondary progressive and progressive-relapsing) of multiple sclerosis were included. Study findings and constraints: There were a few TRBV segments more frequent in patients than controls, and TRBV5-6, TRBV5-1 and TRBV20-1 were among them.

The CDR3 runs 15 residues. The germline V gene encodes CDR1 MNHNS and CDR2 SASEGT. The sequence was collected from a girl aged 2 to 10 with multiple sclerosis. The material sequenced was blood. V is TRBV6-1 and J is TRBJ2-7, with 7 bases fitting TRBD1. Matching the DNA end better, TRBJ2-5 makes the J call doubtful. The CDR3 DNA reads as TGTGCCAGCAGTGAAGGAGGGGGCAAGAGAGAGACCCAGTACTTC. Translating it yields CASSEGGGKRETQYF.